One sample yielded the 5 T cell receptor beta chains listed below, sequenced in a study of memory CD4+ T cells and cytomegalovirus serostatus (dated by TCRdb to between 2018 and 2021). A FACSAria II was used to sort memory CD4+ T cells, defined as single viable CD3+CD4+CD8-CD45RO+ cells. The receptor library was made with the immunoSEQ multiplex PCR assay. TCRdb retrieved this table from immuneACCESS and kept in-frame rearrangements only. Not all clones are present; in checked studies, unresolved V genes account for under half, and no reason is known for the remainder. This sample holds some 56,000 clones; roughly 80% were observed only once. Roughly 0.4% of the sample belongs to the ten largest clones. Sequenced sample: memory CD4+ T cells from blood. The receptors here all came from an adult in good health and CMV-seronegative.

This chain links TRBV19 with TRBJ2-3; D call uncertain. The CDR3 totals 18 residues. Trimming cost V 6 bases and J 4 bases, with 26 bases left between them. The germline gives CDR1 LNHDA, CDR2 SQIVND (reference sequence). CDR3: CASRGSAGRSRGPDTQYF. CDR3 coding DNA: TGTGCCAGTAGAGGTTCCGCCGGACGGTCACGAGGCCCAGATACGCAGTATTTT. Supplemented by reference TRBV19 and TRBJ2-3, the full variable domain reads DGGITQSPKYLFRKEGQNVTLSCEQNLNHDAMYWYRQDPGQGLRLIYYSQIVNDFQKGDIAEGYSVSREKKESFPLTVTSAQKNPTAFYLCASRGSAGRSRGPDTQYFGPGTRLTVL.

This chain connects TRBV6-1 to TRBJ2-4, with 9 bases fitting TRBD1. Germline CDR1 reads MNHNS; CDR2 reads SASEGT. This CDR3 has 13 residues. The ends lost 4 bases at V and 7 bases at J; junction bases unmatched: 2. The CDR3 DNA reads as TGTGCCAGCAGTGCTACAGGGGGCAACATTCAGTACTTC. Translated, it gives CASSATGGNIQYF.

V is TRBV29-1 and J is TRBJ2-3; D gene uncertain. The CDR3 runs to 12 residues. Germline loops: CDR1 SQVTM, CDR2 ANQGSEA. Deletions cut 3 bases from V and 1 base from J, with 5 bases between. The CDR3 nucleotides are TGCAGCGTTGAGAAGGGCACAGATACGCAGTATTTT. It yields the protein CSVEKGTDTQYF.

The V gene is TRBV14, the J gene TRBJ2-3; a possible D gene is TRBD2 (6 bases). Germline V gene sequence: CDR1 SGHDN, CDR2 FVKESK. Trimming removed 4 bases at V and 4 bases at J, with 15 bases between. There are 15 residues in the CDR3. This CDR3 is CASSPPRRVADTQYF. The CDR3 bases are TGTGCCAGCAGCCCTCCGCGGAGGGTGGCAGATACGCAGTATTTT.

The chain joins TRBV18 to TRBJ1-2; D gene ambiguous. Deletions cut 8 bases from V and 4 bases from J, with 20 bases between. Germline V gene lookup returns CDR1 KGHSH and CDR2 LQKENI. The CDR3 sequence is 15 residues long. The CDR3 DNA is TGTGCCAGCAAACTAGTGGACCTTATAGCCTATGGCTACACCTTC. Translation gives CASKLVDLIAYGYTF. Drawing the rest from reference TRBV18 and TRBJ1-2, the complete variable domain is NAGVMQNPRHLVRRRGQEARLRCSPMKGHSHVYWYRQLPEEGLKFMVYLQKENIIDESGMPKERFSAEFPKEGPSILRIQQVVRGDSAAYFCASKLVDLIAYGYTFGSGTRLTVV.